The 23 T cell receptor beta chains below all came from one sample that was sequenced in a study of CD8 T cells in ankylosing spondylitis (dated by TCRdb to about 2017). Overall study results and their limits: A TCR beta motif of several highly homologous amino acid variants appeared characteristic of blood from ankylosing spondylitis patients.

These receptors are not linked to any known antigen. The protocol used for the library was 5' RACE. This sample was sequenced with an Illumina HiSeq 2500. TCRdb redid the processing of the public reads, applying fastp at Q25 and MiXCR, and retained in-frame beta chains. Every entry covers one CDR3 protein and lists the most common genes and DNA from its rows. The sample table shows around 440,000 distinct CDR3 sequences, and roughly 18% are seen once. The leading ten clones occupy approximately 0.93% of the sample. The sequencing input was blood, either unsorted or a sorted T cell fraction (not recorded which). The receptors stem from a male donor with ankylosing spondylitis.

The rearrangement joins TRBV3-1 to TRBJ1-4; TRBD1 agrees at 7 bases. The CDR3 has 14 residues. The germline V gene encodes CDR1 LGHDT and CDR2 YNNKEL (reference sequence). With 4 bases clipped from V and 6 bases from J, the junction kept 5 bases outside the gene matches. DNA for the CDR3: TGTGCCAGCAGCCTAATAGGACAGGATGAAAAACTGTTTTTT. This encodes CASSLIGQDEKLFF.

This chain uses TRBV24-1 with TRBJ1-5; tentatively, D is TRBD1 (6 bases). With 7 bases removed from V and 6 bases from J, the gap between germline ends came to 21 bases. CDR1 and CDR2 from the germline V gene are KGHDR and SFDVKD. This CDR3 region has 16 residues. The CDR3 DNA is TGTGCCACCAGAAGCCCCCGGACGGGGGCACGTCAGCCCCAGCATTTT. It yields the protein CATRSPRTGARQPQHF.

This sequence joins TRBV12-3 or TRBV12-4 and TRBJ2-5; D is unresolved. V was shortened by 5 bases and J by 1 base, with 11 bases between the two germline ends. This CDR3 region has 14 residues. CDR3 DNA: TGTGCCAGCAGTATCTTCAAGATCCAAGAGACCCAGTACTTC. Translation gives CASSIFKIQETQYF.

This clonotype has a handful of counts. This chain joins TRBV6-5 and TRBJ2-3, with D possibly TRBD2 on 5 matching bases. This CDR3 is 12 amino acids long. Trimming stripped 8 bases from V and 0 bases from J, with 6 bases between. Germline V gene sequence: CDR1 MNHEY, CDR2 SVGAGI. The CDR3 region is CASQRSTDTQYF. The CDR3 nucleotides read TGTGCCAGCCAGCGGAGCACAGATACGCAGTATTTT.

The chain is built from TRBV19 and TRBJ1-5; 7 bases are shared with TRBD1. Trimming removed 6 bases from V and 0 bases from J; junction bases left unmatched: 5. Germline V gene sequence: CDR1 LNHDA, CDR2 SQIVND (reference sequence). The length of the CDR3 is 15 residues. The CDR3 DNA reads TGTGCCAGTAGGCGGGACAGCAATAGCAATCAGCCCCAGCATTTT. Translating gives CASRRDSNSNQPQHF.

This clonotype was seen a few times. The rearrangement uses TRBV9 and TRBJ1-6; 7 bases align to TRBD1. Germline values: CDR1 SGDLS, CDR2 YYNGEE. The J segment lost 0 bases and the V segment lost 2 bases, leaving 2 bases of the junction unmatched. There are 16 residues in the CDR3. As DNA, the CDR3 is TGTGCCAGCAGCGTCGACAGGGTCTCCTATAATTCACCCCTCCACTTT. Encoded protein: CASSVDRVSYNSPLHF.

The chain employs TRBV27 and TRBJ2-3; TRBD2 matches at 8 bases. The CDR3 covers 18 residues. CDR1 MNHEY and CDR2 SMNVEV come from the germline V gene (reference sequence). Trimming at V came to 4 bases and at J to 2 bases, leaving 14 bases not matched to a gene. CDR3 residues: CASSSIGGGGLYTDTQYF. Written as DNA, the CDR3 is TGTGCCAGCAGTTCAATCGGGGGCGGGGGGCTTTACACAGATACGCAGTATTTT.

V usage is TRBV11-3 and J usage is TRBJ2-6, with unresolved D. The germline gives CDR1 SGHNT, CDR2 YENEEA. Deletions cut 4 bases from V and 0 bases from J, with 25 bases between. The CDR3 spans 21 residues. The CDR3 reads CASSSGTYLGQLLSGANVLTF. In DNA, the CDR3 is TGTGCCAGCAGCTCGGGCACCTACCTCGGGCAACTACTCTCTGGGGCCAACGTCCTGACTTTC. The full variable domain, rest sourced from reference TRBV11-3 and TRBJ2-6, is EAGVVQSPRYKIIEKKQPVAFWCNPISGHNTLYWYLQNLGQGPELLIRYENEEAVDDSQLPKDRFSAERLKGVDSTLKIQPAELGDSAVYLCASSSGTYLGQLLSGANVLTFGAGSRLTVL.

This clonotype was counted at least ten times. CDR3 region: CASSAGGAGKNYGYTF. The CDR3 DNA reads TGTGCCAGCAGCGCAGGGGGGGCAGGAAAAAACTATGGCTACACCTTC. The chain has TRBV9 and TRBJ1-2; 7 nucleotides align to TRBD1. The length of the CDR3 is 16 residues. V lost 3 bases, J lost 2 bases, and 10 bases stayed unmatched. Germline loops: CDR1 SGDLS, CDR2 YYNGEE. Drawing the rest from reference TRBV9 and TRBJ1-2, the complete variable domain is DSGVTQTPKHLITATGQRVTLRCSPRSGDLSVYWYQQSLDQGLQFLIQYYNGEERAKGNILERFSAQQFPDLHSELNLSSLELGDSALYFCASSAGGAGKNYGYTFGSGTRLTVV.

The V gene is TRBV6-1, the J gene TRBJ1-5, with D possibly being TRBD1 (5 bases). The CDR3 totals 14 residues. Trimming left V 7 bases short and J 5 bases short, with 15 bases between. Germline CDR1 is MNHNS and CDR2 is SASEGT. In DNA, the CDR3 is TGTGCCAGCACCGGGACCTTACCTCATCAGCCCCAGCATTTT. Its protein product is CASTGTLPHQPQHF.

The table lists this clonotype with a few counts. This chain joins TRBV7-2 and TRBJ2-7, with D unresolved. Trimming stripped 5 bases from V and 1 base from J, with 12 bases between. This CDR3 is 14 amino acids long. From germline, CDR1 is SGHTA and CDR2 FQGNSA. CDR3 DNA: TGTGCCAGCAGCCCAACGACTCATTCCTACGAGCAGTACTTC. Protein sequence: CASSPTTHSYEQYF.

A few counts support this clonotype. The CDR3 DNA is TGTGCCAGCAGCTTAGGGGACAGGGATTTTGAAAAACTGTTTTTT. It yields the protein CASSLGDRDFEKLFF. The chain uses TRBV11-2 and TRBJ1-4; TRBD1 matches at 9 bases. The CDR3 covers 15 residues. Germline CDR1 SGHAT, CDR2 FQNNGV. V shed 1 base, J shed 7 bases, and the junction held 4 bases outside the gene matches.

The chain couples TRBV6-5 to TRBJ2-7; TRBD2 aligns across 8 bases. V gave up 4 bases and J gave up 1 base; unmatched junction bases: 3. The CDR3 length is 14 residues. Germline V gene sequence: CDR1 MNHEY, CDR2 SVGAGI. The CDR3 loop is CASSSGGGSYEQYF. The CDR3 DNA is TGTGCCAGCAGTTCGGGCGGGGGGTCCTACGAGCAGTACTTC.

J is TRBJ2-7 and V is TRBV20-1; D possibly matches TRBD1 or TRBD2 (5 bases each). There are 15 residues in the CDR3. V lost 2 bases and J 8 bases, leaving 22 bases between the germline ends. Germline values: CDR1 DFQATT, CDR2 SNEGSKA (reference sequence). CDR3 protein: CSARKQGTVAYKQYF. CDR3 bases: TGCAGTGCTAGAAAACAAGGGACCGTAGCTTACAAGCAGTACTTC.

A few counts support this clonotype. The J gene is TRBJ1-1, the V gene TRBV7-9, with D hard to call. The CDR3 totals 13 residues. Looked up from germline, CDR1 is SEHNR and CDR2 is FQNEAQ (reference sequence). V shed 2 bases and J shed 4 bases, with 8 bases lying between them. Here the CDR3 reads CASSLTEATEAFF. In DNA, the CDR3 is TGTGCCAGCAGCTTAACTGAAGCCACTGAAGCTTTCTTT.

This clonotype was detected ten times or more. A junction end diverges from the germline sequence, so it may reflect a read error. The chain couples TRBV5-1 to TRBJ2-7; D not resolved. Germline V gives CDR1 SGHRS, CDR2 YFSETQ. The CDR3 covers 11 residues. The CDR3 DNA reads TGTGCCAGCAGCTTAGCCAACGAGCAGTACTTC. Translation: CASSLANEQYF.

This clonotype was seen a handful of times. The chain employs TRBV7-2 and TRBJ1-1; 9 positions agree with TRBD1. Germline CDR1 and CDR2: SGHTA and FQGNSA. The V and J ends lost 3 bases and 2 bases, in that order; junction bases with no gene match: 7. The CDR3 length is 16 residues. CDR3 nucleotides: TGTGCCAGCAGCTTTCTGGGACAGGGAAAAAACACTGAAGCTTTCTTT. Translation gives CASSFLGQGKNTEAFF.

The chain employs TRBV5-5 and TRBJ2-6; no clear D gene. Germline V gene sequence: CDR1 SGHKS, CDR2 YYEKEE (reference sequence). Trimming removed 2 bases at V and 7 bases at J, with 13 bases between. This CDR3 region has 15 residues. CDR3 in amino acids: CASSLRLTDANVLTF. The CDR3 nucleotides are TGTGCCAGCAGCTTAAGGTTGACGGACGCCAACGTCCTGACTTTC.

This clonotype occurred many times. The chain joins TRBV15 to TRBJ1-1; D remains ambiguous. V was trimmed by 5 bases and J by 2 bases, leaving 12 bases between them. The CDR3 covers 14 residues. The V gene's germline CDR1 is LNHNV and CDR2 YYDKDF (reference sequence). CDR3 loop: CATSARFSNTEAFF. CDR3 DNA: TGTGCCACCAGCGCTCGATTTAGTAACACTGAAGCTTTCTTT.

This clonotype was found a few times. The chain has TRBV6-1 and TRBJ1-2; D is possibly TRBD1 (6 bases). CDR3 length: 14 residues. Germline CDR1 reads MNHNS; CDR2 reads SASEGT. Trimming removed 5 bases at V and 2 bases at J, with 12 bases between. The CDR3 region is CASSNTGTNYGYTF. The CDR3 nucleotides read TGTGCCAGCAGTAATACCGGGACAAACTATGGCTACACCTTC.

This clonotype has just a few counts. V and J are TRBV7-2 and TRBJ2-7, with D maybe TRBD1 (5 bases). With 5 bases removed from V and 7 bases from J, the gap between germline ends came to 15 bases. This CDR3 contains 13 residues. CDR1 and CDR2 (germline): SGHTA, FQGNSA. The chain's CDR3 is CASSIGDMREQYF. In nucleotides, the CDR3 is TGTGCCAGCAGCATAGGGGATATGAGGGAGCAGTACTTC.

The gene calls are TRBV11-3 and TRBJ2-3, with TRBD1 identical over 7 bases. This CDR3 comprises 16 residues. V gave up 5 bases and J gave up 2 bases; unmatched junction bases: 10. Germline CDR1 is SGHNT and CDR2 is YENEEA. CDR3 nucleotides: TGTGCCAGCAGCCCAGGACAGGTTGCTAACACAGATACGCAGTATTTT. Protein sequence: CASSPGQVANTDTQYF.

This clonotype has only a few counts. This chain joins TRBV27 and TRBJ2-7; D remains ambiguous. V lost 2 bases and J lost 7, with 15 bases in between. CDR3 length: 14 residues. Germline CDR1 reads MNHEY; CDR2 reads SMNVEV (reference sequence). CDR3 nucleotide sequence: TGTGCCAGCAGTTTAAATCCCCCATGGGGAGAGCAGTACTTC. This encodes CASSLNPPWGEQYF.